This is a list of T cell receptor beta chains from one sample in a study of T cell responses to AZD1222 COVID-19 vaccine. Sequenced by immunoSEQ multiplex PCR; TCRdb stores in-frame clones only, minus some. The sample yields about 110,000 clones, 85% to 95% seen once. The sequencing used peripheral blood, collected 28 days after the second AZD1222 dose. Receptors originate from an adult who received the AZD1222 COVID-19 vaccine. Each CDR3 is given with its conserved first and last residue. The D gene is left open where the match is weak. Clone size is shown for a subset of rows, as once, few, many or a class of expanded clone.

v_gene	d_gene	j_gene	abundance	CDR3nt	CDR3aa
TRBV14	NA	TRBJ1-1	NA	TGTGCCAGCAGCCAAGAGGTCGGGGGGGAAGCTTTCTTT	CASSQEVGGEAFF
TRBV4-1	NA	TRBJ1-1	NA	TGCGCCAGCAGCAGGGGATTGAACACTGAAGCTTTCTTT	CASSRGLNTEAFF
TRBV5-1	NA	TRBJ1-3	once	TGCGCCAGCAGAAGTCAGGATACTGGAAACACCATATATTTT	CASRSQDTGNTIYF
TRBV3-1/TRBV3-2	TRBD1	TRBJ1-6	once	TGTGCCAGCAGCGACCCTAGGACAGGGCAATCACCCCTCCACTTT	CASSDPRTGQSPLHF
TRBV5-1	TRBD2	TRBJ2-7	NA	TGCGCCAGCAGCTGGGACTATACCTACGAGCAGTACTTC	CASSWDYTYEQYF
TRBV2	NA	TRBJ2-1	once	TGTGCCAGCATGGGGGGCGACAGCTCCTACAATGAGCAGTTCTTC	CASMGGDSSYNEQFF
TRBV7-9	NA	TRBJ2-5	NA	TGTGCCAGCAGCTTAGGGCAGGACCAAGAGACCCAGTACTTC	CASSLGQDQETQYF
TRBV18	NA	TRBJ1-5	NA	TGTGCCAGCTCACCTTTGGGGGACCCTTATCAGCCCCAGCATTTT	CASSPLGDPYQPQHF
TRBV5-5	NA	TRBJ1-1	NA	TGTGCCAGCAGTCTGAACACTGAAGCTTTCTTT	CASSLNTEAFF
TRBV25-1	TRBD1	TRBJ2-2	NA	TGTGCCAGCAACCCGGACAGGGGGGCCGGGGAGCTGTTTTTT	CASNPDRGAGELFF
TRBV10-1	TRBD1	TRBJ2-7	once	TGCGCCAGCAGTGAGTCTCCGGGACAGGGGGACCACGAGCAGTACTTC	CASSESPGQGDHEQYF
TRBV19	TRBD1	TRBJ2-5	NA	TGTGCCAGTAGTATAGGAGCGGGACAGGGAAGGCCCCAAGAGACCCAGTACTTC	CASSIGAGQGRPQETQYF
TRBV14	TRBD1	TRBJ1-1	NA	TGTGCCAGCAGCCAAGATGGGAACAGGGGGCGGTGGACTGAAGCTTTCTTT	CASSQDGNRGRWTEAFF
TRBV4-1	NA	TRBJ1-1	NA	TGCGCCAGCAGCCAAAAGGGCATGAACACTGAAGCTTTCTTT	CASSQKGMNTEAFF
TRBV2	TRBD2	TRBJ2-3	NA	TGTGCCAGCAGTGGCGCTAGCGGGGGGGTCGATACGCAGTATTTT	CASSGASGGVDTQYF
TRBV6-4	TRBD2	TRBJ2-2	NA	TGTGCCAGCAGCGGGACTAGCACCGGGGAGCTGTTTTTT	CASSGTSTGELFF
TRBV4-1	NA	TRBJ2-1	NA	TGCGCCAGCAGCCAAGTGCTCTACAATGAGCAGTTCTTC	CASSQVLYNEQFF